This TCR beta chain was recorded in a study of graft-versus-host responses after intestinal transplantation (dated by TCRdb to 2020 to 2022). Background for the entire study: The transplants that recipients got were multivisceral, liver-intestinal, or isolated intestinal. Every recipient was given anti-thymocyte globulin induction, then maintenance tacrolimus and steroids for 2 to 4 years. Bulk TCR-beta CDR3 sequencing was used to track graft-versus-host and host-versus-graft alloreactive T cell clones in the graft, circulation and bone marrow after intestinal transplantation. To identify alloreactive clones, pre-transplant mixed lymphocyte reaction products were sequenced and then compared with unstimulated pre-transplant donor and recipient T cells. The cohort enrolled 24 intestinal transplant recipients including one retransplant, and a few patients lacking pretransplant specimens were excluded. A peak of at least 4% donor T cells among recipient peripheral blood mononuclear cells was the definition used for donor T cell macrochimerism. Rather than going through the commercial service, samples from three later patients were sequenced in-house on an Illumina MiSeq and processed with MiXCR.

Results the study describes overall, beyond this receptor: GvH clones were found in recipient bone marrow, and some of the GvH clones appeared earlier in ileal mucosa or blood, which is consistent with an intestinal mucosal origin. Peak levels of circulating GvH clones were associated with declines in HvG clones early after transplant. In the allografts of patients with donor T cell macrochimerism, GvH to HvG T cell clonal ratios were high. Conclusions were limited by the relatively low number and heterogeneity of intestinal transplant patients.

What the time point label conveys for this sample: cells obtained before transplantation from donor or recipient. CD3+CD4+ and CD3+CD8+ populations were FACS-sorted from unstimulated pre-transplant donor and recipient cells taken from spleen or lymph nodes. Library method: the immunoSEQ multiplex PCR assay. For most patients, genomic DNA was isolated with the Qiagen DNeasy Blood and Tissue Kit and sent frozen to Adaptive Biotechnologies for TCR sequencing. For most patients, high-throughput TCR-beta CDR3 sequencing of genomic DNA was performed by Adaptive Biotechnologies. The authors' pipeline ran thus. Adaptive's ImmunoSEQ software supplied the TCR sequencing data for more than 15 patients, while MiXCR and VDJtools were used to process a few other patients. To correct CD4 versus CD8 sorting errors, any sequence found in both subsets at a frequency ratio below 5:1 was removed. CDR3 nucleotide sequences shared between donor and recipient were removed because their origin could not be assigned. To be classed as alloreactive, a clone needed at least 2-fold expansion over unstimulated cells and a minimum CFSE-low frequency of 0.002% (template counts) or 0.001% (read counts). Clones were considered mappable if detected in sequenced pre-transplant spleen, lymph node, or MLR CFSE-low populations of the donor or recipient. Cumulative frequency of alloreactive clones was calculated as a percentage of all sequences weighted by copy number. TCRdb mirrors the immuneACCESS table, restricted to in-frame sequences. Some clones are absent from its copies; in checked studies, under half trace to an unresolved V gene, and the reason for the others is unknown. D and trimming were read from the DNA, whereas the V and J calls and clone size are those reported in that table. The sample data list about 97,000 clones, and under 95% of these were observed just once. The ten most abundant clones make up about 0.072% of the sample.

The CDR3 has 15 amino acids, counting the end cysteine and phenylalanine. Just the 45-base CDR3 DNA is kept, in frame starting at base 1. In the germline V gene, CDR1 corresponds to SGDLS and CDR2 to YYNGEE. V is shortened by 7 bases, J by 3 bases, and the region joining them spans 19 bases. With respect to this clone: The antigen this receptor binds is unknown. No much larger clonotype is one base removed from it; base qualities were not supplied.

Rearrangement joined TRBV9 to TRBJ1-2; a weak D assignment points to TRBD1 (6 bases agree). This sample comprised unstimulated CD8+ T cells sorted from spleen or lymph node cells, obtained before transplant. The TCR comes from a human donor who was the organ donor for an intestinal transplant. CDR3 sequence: CASQGTTGLHYGYTF. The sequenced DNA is TGTGCCAGCCAAGGAACGACAGGCCTTCACTATGGCTACACCTTC. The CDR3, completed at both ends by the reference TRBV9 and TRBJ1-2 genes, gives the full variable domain DSGVTQTPKHLITATGQRVTLRCSPRSGDLSVYWYQQSLDQGLQFLIQYYNGEERAKGNILERFSAQQFPDLHSELNLSSLELGDSALYFCASQGTTGLHYGYTFGSGTRLTVV.